This T cell receptor beta chain was captured in a study of blood T cells in healthy people across ages. Primed by a sample-barcoded 5' primer and a J-beta primer mix, a second PCR proceeded for roughly 6 to 12 cycles. TCRdb analysed the 5' RACE reads with MiXCR anew, one entry per CDR3 protein. The sample includes 350,000 to 450,000 distinct CDR3 sequences, 45% to 60% of them seen just once. Trimming took off 7 bases at V and 1 base at J, with 20 bases between the two ends. The CDR3 covers 16 residues. Germline CDR1 is MNHNY and CDR2 is SVGAGI (reference sequence). Each sample gave at least 6.5 million isolated PBMCs.

The receptor's source is a man aged 55 to 70 in good health. The sequenced material came from blood. The chain is built from TRBV6-6 and TRBJ2-7; D might be TRBD2 (6 bases). The CDR3 is CASIPAGRQKSYEQYF. The CDR3 bases are TGTGCCAGCATCCCCGCGGGACGGCAAAAATCCTACGAGCAGTACTTC.